Presented here are 8 T cell receptor beta chains from one specimen sequenced in a study of blood T cells in healthy people across ages (dated by TCRdb to 2015 to 2017). Libraries were made using 5' RACE. The data were produced on an Illumina HiSeq 2500. The second PCR ran for roughly 7 to 12 cycles and used a J-beta primer mix along with a sample-barcoded 5' primer. TCRdb passed the public sequencing reads through fastp at Q25 and MiXCR, retaining productive beta sequences. Records with the same CDR3 protein are collapsed into one entry carrying the most frequent genes and DNA. The sample table contains some 730,000 distinct CDR3 sequences; only one count was recorded for about 24% of them. Together, the top ten hold less than 25% of the sample. What was sequenced was blood. Receptors originate from a man between 65 and 85 years old in good health.

This sequence joins TRBV5-1 and TRBJ2-2, with D uncertain. This CDR3 has 15 residues. The V end was cut by 4 bases, the J end by 3 bases, with 13 bases between. Germline-derived CDR1 and CDR2 are SGHRS and YFSETQ. CDR3 sequence: CASSPFGVDTGELFF. The CDR3 nucleotides read TGCGCCAGCAGCCCGTTTGGGGTGGACACCGGGGAGCTGTTTTTT.

The V gene is TRBV10-3, the J gene TRBJ1-2, with D maybe TRBD1 (6 bases). CDR3 length equals 15 residues. Per the germline V gene, CDR1 is ENHRY and CDR2 is SYGVKD. V gave up 1 base and J gave up 8 bases, with 17 bases separating them. CDR3 nucleotide sequence: TGTGCCATCAGTGAGTACGAGGGACAAGGTTGGGGCTACACCTTC. Translated, it gives CAISEYEGQGWGYTF.

This chain connects TRBV7-2 to TRBJ1-5; D is uncertain. CDR3 size: 13 residues. The germline V gene encodes CDR1 SGHTA and CDR2 FQGNSA. V was clipped by 4 bases and J by 4 bases, with 8 bases between them. In DNA form, the CDR3 reads TGTGCCAGCAGCTCTAACGGGAATCAGCCCCAGCATTTT. Translated: CASSSNGNQPQHF.

This chain uses TRBV6-1 with TRBJ1-5; tentative D call: TRBD1 (5 bases). The CDR3 is made up of 14 amino acids. Trimming removed 10 bases at V and 0 bases at J, with 13 bases between. Germline CDR1 is MNHNS and CDR2 is SASEGT. CDR3 amino acids: CAIFPGLSNQPQHF. CDR3 DNA: TGTGCCATCTTCCCGGGACTTAGCAATCAGCCCCAGCATTTT.

This sequence joins TRBV7-9 and TRBJ2-5; 12 bases are shared with TRBD1. V dropped 5 bases and J dropped 5; count of bases not matched to a gene: 9. Germline CDR1 reads SEHNR; CDR2 reads FQNEAQ (reference sequence). CDR3 length equals 16 residues. CDR3 in amino acids: CASSPPGTGGGETQYF. The CDR3 DNA follows: TGTGCCAGCAGCCCACCAGGGACAGGGGGCGGGGAGACCCAGTACTTC.

The count of this clonotype is one. V gene TRBV10-3 combines with J gene TRBJ1-1; 9 bases fit TRBD1. This CDR3 is built from 14 residues. Germline V gene data show CDR1 as ENHRY and CDR2 as SYGVKD. V was pared by 5 bases and J by 6 bases, with 7 bases of the junction left unmatched. The CDR3 loop is CAISKQGAGAEAFF. DNA of the CDR3: TGTGCCATCAGTAAACAGGGGGCAGGAGCTGAAGCTTTCTTT.

The chain couples TRBV20-1 to TRBJ2-3, with a possible D match to TRBD2 (5 bases). The CDR3 is 14 amino acids. V lost 5 bases, J lost 0 bases, and 12 bases lay in between. From germline, CDR1 is DFQATT and CDR2 SNEGSKA (reference sequence). CDR3 bases: TGCAGTGCTGATAGCGAGACTAGCACAGATACGCAGTATTTT. It yields the protein CSADSETSTDTQYF.

The table lists this clonotype with a few counts. V usage is TRBV12-3 or TRBV12-4 and J usage is TRBJ1-2; TRBD1 might be the D (5 bases). The CDR3 loop spans 14 amino acids. The germline V and J ends were trimmed by 6 bases and 8 bases, with 19 bases remaining between them. The CDR3 region has the DNA TGTGCCAGCAGCCCCCGGGGGGGAAATGGGGGCTACACCTTC. Amino acids: CASSPRGGNGGYTF.